These 10 T cell receptor beta chains share one sample of origin, sequenced in a study of T cell responses to AZD1222 COVID-19 vaccine. TCRdb's copy holds only in-frame clones and misses some; the assay was immunoSEQ multiplex PCR. The table includes 84,000 or so clones, 88% detected once. The sample in question was peripheral blood, obtained on day 0 of AZD1222 vaccination. The receptors were gathered from an adult in good health.

J is TRBJ2-1 and V is TRBV6-5; possibly TRBD1 for D (5 bases). The CDR3 consists of 16 residues. Between the trimmed V and J ends, which lost 0 bases and 0 bases, there was a span of 9 bases. Germline CDR1 reads MNHEY; CDR2 reads SVGAGI. CDR3 residues: CASSYSGRSSYNEQFF. The CDR3, as DNA: TGTGCCAGCAGTTACTCGGGGCGGAGCTCCTACAATGAGCAGTTCTTC.

J is TRBJ2-4 and V is TRBV5-4; 9 positions match TRBD1. The CDR3 has 15 residues. V shed 2 bases, J shed 6 bases, and the junction held 6 bases outside the gene matches. Germline assignment: CDR1 SGHNT and CDR2 YYREEE (reference sequence). The CDR3, as DNA: TGTGCCAGCAGCTTAGGGCCGGGACAGGGAAACATTCAGTACTTC. It yields the protein CASSLGPGQGNIQYF.

This clone was seen a few times. The rearrangement uses TRBV3-1 (or the pseudogene TRBV3-2) and TRBJ2-5; TRBD1 matches 7 bases. The ends lost 4 bases at V and 1 base at J; junction bases unmatched: 3. There are 14 residues in the CDR3. The germline V gene has CDR1 LGHDT and CDR2 YNNKEL (reference sequence). The CDR3 nucleotides are TGTGCCAGCAGCCCCCGGACAGGCCAAGAGACCCAGTACTTC. Its protein product is CASSPRTGQETQYF.

The chain links TRBV3-1 (or the pseudogene TRBV3-2) to TRBJ1-2; the match to TRBD1 covers 7 bases. After removal of 3 bases from V and 8 bases from J, the junction contained 3 bases not matched to a gene. Germline CDR1 reads LGHDT; CDR2 reads YNNKEL (reference sequence). This CDR3 comprises 12 residues. CDR3: CASSHQGDGYTF. CDR3 in DNA: TGTGCCAGCAGCCACCAGGGGGACGGCTACACCTTC.

The J gene is TRBJ2-1, the V gene TRBV5-1; D ambiguous. Trimming removed 0 bases from V and 8 bases from J, with 9 bases in between. The CDR3 runs to 13 residues. Germline V CDR1 and CDR2: SGHRS, YFSETQ. CDR3 region: CASSLVDLDEQFF. The CDR3 DNA sequence: TGCGCCAGCAGCTTGGTAGACCTGGATGAGCAGTTCTTC.

This clone occurred a few times. This sequence joins TRBV5-4 and TRBJ2-5; possibly TRBD1 or TRBD2 for D (5 bases each). The CDR3 is 16 amino acids. Germline CDR1 reads SGHNT; CDR2 reads YYREEE (reference sequence). V was clipped by 4 bases and J by 5 bases, with 21 bases between them. In DNA, the CDR3 is TGTGCCAGCAGCCTGGAGCCGGGGCGAAGGAGGGAGACCCAGTACTTC. Protein product: CASSLEPGRRRETQYF. Combining the CDR3 with reference TRBV5-4 and TRBJ2-5 gives the whole variable domain ETGVTQSPTHLIKTRGQQVTLRCSSQSGHNTVSWYQQALGQGPQFIFQYYREEENGRGNFPPRFSGLQFPNYSSELNVNALELDDSALYLCASSLEPGRRRETQYFGPGTRLLVL.

V gene TRBV19 combines with J gene TRBJ1-2; TRBD1 matches 8 bases. V lost 3 bases and J lost 4; bases outside the gene matches: 10. Per the germline V gene, CDR1 is LNHDA and CDR2 is SQIVND (reference sequence). The CDR3 totals 16 residues. CDR3 amino acids: CASSIGGQGISYGYTF. The CDR3 bases are TGTGCCAGTAGTATCGGAGGACAGGGTATTTCCTATGGCTACACCTTC.

V usage is TRBV6-2 or TRBV6-3 and J usage is TRBJ1-5; D not certain. Deletions cut 0 bases from V and 4 bases from J, with 10 bases between. Germline values: CDR1 MNHEY, CDR2 SVGEGT. The CDR3 consists of 15 residues. Here the CDR3 reads CASSYSGRGNQPQHF. The CDR3 DNA sequence: TGTGCCAGCAGTTACTCCGGCAGAGGGAATCAGCCCCAGCATTTT.

V usage is TRBV27 and J usage is TRBJ1-2; 11 bases are shared with TRBD1. Germline CDR1 MNHEY, CDR2 SMNVEV (reference sequence). Trimming cost V 1 base and J 5 bases; bases outside gene matches: 6. CDR3 length: 16 residues. The CDR3 bases are TGTGCCAGCAGTTTATTGGGGGACAGGGGGTTGTATGGCTACACCTTC. As protein: CASSLLGDRGLYGYTF.

The chain recombines TRBV6-5 with TRBJ1-4; 10 nucleotides match TRBD1. The V gene end was trimmed by 10 bases and the J gene end by 7 bases; junction bases not matched to a gene: 12. The germline gives CDR1 MNHEY, CDR2 SVGAGI. The length of the CDR3 is 15 residues. CDR3 amino acids: CATDRGLVRVEKLFF. CDR3 bases: TGTGCCACTGACAGGGGGCTTGTTCGGGTTGAAAAACTGTTTTTT.